These T cell receptor beta chains were read from a single sample in a study of OX40 agonist ivuxolimab in advanced cancers. The table came from immunoSEQ multiplex PCR; TCRdb's copy has only in-frame clones and leaves some out. Found here are about 28,000 clones, about 88% of them singletons; the top ten hold around 26%. The material sequenced was CD4+ or CD8+ T cells sorted from blood, taken in a trial of the OX40 agonist ivuxolimab. Receptors were obtained from an adult with an advanced solid tumor such as melanoma, head and neck, liver or kidney cancer. Each CDR3 is given with its conserved first and last residue. D genes are given only for firm matches. Rows may omit the clone size; those that give it use once, few, many or a size class.

CDR3nt: TGTGCCAGCAGCTTGGGCTATGGCTACACCTTC
CDR3aa: CASSLGYGYTF
j_gene: TRBJ1-2
v_gene: TRBV5-6
d_gene: -
abundance: few

CDR3nt: TGTGCCAGCAGCTTAGGCCAGGGCCCCGGGGAGCTGTTTTTT
CDR3aa: CASSLGQGPGELFF
j_gene: TRBJ2-2
v_gene: TRBV11-2
d_gene: -
abundance: -

CDR3nt: TGTGCCAGCAGCTCTGTCGACAGATACACCGGGGAGCTGTTTTTT
CDR3aa: CASSSVDRYTGELFF
j_gene: TRBJ2-2
v_gene: TRBV11-2
d_gene: -
abundance: -

CDR3nt: TGTGCCATCAGTGGTAGGGAAGGGTCCCAAGAGACCCAGTACTTC
CDR3aa: CAISGREGSQETQYF
j_gene: TRBJ2-5
v_gene: TRBV10-3
d_gene: -
abundance: -

CDR3nt: TGTGCCAGCAGTGAACGTCTTGGCTCCTACGAGCAGTACTTC
CDR3aa: CASSERLGSYEQYF
j_gene: TRBJ2-7
v_gene: TRBV6-4
d_gene: -
abundance: -

CDR3nt: TGTGCCAGCAGCGTAGGGCATAGCGGCCGCTACGAGCAGTACTTC
CDR3aa: CASSVGHSGRYEQYF
j_gene: TRBJ2-7
v_gene: TRBV9
d_gene: -
abundance: -

CDR3nt: TGTGCCAGCAGCTTGCATCAGGGGCTAACAACTGAAGCTTTCTTT
CDR3aa: CASSLHQGLTTEAFF
j_gene: TRBJ1-1
v_gene: TRBV5-6
d_gene: -
abundance: -

CDR3nt: TGTGCCAGCAGCTCAGGGGTTTCCGAGACCCAGTACTTC
CDR3aa: CASSSGVSETQYF
j_gene: TRBJ2-5
v_gene: TRBV5-6
d_gene: -
abundance: -

CDR3nt: TGTGCCATCACCCGCGAAGCGGGAGTTTCGTACGAGCAGTACTTC
CDR3aa: CAITREAGVSYEQYF
j_gene: TRBJ2-7
v_gene: TRBV10-3
d_gene: TRBD2
abundance: -

CDR3nt: TGTGCCAGCAGCTTGGACGGTGGTAATGGCTACACCTTC
CDR3aa: CASSLDGGNGYTF
j_gene: TRBJ1-2
v_gene: TRBV5-4
d_gene: -
abundance: -

CDR3nt: TGTGCCAGCAGTTACTCGAGTTCGGCCCCCTACAATGAGCAGTTCTTC
CDR3aa: CASSYSSSAPYNEQFF
j_gene: TRBJ2-1
v_gene: TRBV6-5
d_gene: -
abundance: -

CDR3nt: TGTGCCAGTAGTCCCGGACAGGGCCGGGAGCTGTTTTTT
CDR3aa: CASSPGQGRELFF
j_gene: TRBJ2-2
v_gene: TRBV19
d_gene: TRBD1
abundance: -

CDR3nt: TGTGCCAGCAGTGGGGTCAGGGGCAATCAGCCCCAGCATTTT
CDR3aa: CASSGVRGNQPQHF
j_gene: TRBJ1-5
v_gene: TRBV27
d_gene: -
abundance: once

CDR3nt: TGTGCCAGCAGCTTAGCGACAGGCCACTCCTACGAGCAGTACTTC
CDR3aa: CASSLATGHSYEQYF
j_gene: TRBJ2-7
v_gene: TRBV7-9
d_gene: -
abundance: -

CDR3nt: TGTGCCAGCAGTGTCACGGGAGGGTTCGAGCAGTACTTC
CDR3aa: CASSVTGGFEQYF
j_gene: TRBJ2-7
v_gene: TRBV6-1
d_gene: TRBD2
abundance: -

CDR3nt: TGCGCCAGCAGCTTTTACAGGGCCTACGAGCAGTACTTC
CDR3aa: CASSFYRAYEQYF
j_gene: TRBJ2-7
v_gene: TRBV5-1
d_gene: -
abundance: -

CDR3nt: TGTGCCAGTAGCCCCCGTACGGGGGAATTAGCATTACAAGAGACCCAGTACTTC
CDR3aa: CASSPRTGELALQETQYF
j_gene: TRBJ2-5
v_gene: TRBV19
d_gene: -
abundance: -

CDR3nt: TGCGCCAGCAGCCCTACAGGTGGGTCCTACAATGAGCAGTTCTTC
CDR3aa: CASSPTGGSYNEQFF
j_gene: TRBJ2-1
v_gene: TRBV4-3
d_gene: -
abundance: -

CDR3nt: TGCGCCAGCAGCCAAGGATGGAGGACAACGAACGAGCAGTACTTC
CDR3aa: CASSQGWRTTNEQYF
j_gene: TRBJ2-7
v_gene: TRBV4-1
d_gene: -
abundance: -

CDR3nt: TGCAGCGTCGACAGGGCAGATACGCAGTATTTT
CDR3aa: CSVDRADTQYF
j_gene: TRBJ2-3
v_gene: TRBV29-1
d_gene: TRBD1
abundance: -

CDR3nt: TGTGCCAGTAGTTACGGGGTTCAGCCCCAGCATTTT
CDR3aa: CASSYGVQPQHF
j_gene: TRBJ1-5
v_gene: TRBV19
d_gene: -
abundance: -

CDR3nt: TGTGCCAGTAATCGGGGGGCGTTAAGCACTGAAGCTTTCTTT
CDR3aa: CASNRGALSTEAFF
j_gene: TRBJ1-1
v_gene: TRBV19
d_gene: -
abundance: -

CDR3nt: TGCGCCAGCAGCCCCGACGGTTACTCTGGAAACACCATATATTTT
CDR3aa: CASSPDGYSGNTIYF
j_gene: TRBJ1-3
v_gene: TRBV5-1
d_gene: -
abundance: -

CDR3nt: TGTGCCTGGAGTTTTTCGAGGGCCACTGAAGCTTTCTTT
CDR3aa: CAWSFSRATEAFF
j_gene: TRBJ1-1
v_gene: TRBV30
d_gene: -
abundance: -

CDR3nt: TGCGCCAGCAGCTTGGAGTCTAGCGGGACCTACGAGCAGTACTTC
CDR3aa: CASSLESSGTYEQYF
j_gene: TRBJ2-7
v_gene: TRBV5-1
d_gene: TRBD2
abundance: -

CDR3nt: TGTGCCATCAGTGACCCCTCTAGCGGTCGCATCAATGAGCAGTTCTTC
CDR3aa: CAISDPSSGRINEQFF
j_gene: TRBJ2-1
v_gene: TRBV10-3
d_gene: TRBD2
abundance: -

CDR3nt: TGTGCCAGCAGCTCCGCCGGGGGGGGGTATAATTCACCCCTCCACTTT
CDR3aa: CASSSAGGGYNSPLHF
j_gene: TRBJ1-6
v_gene: TRBV7-9
d_gene: -
abundance: once

CDR3nt: TGTGCCAGCAGTCGTATCGGGACGACCGAAAAACTGTTTTTT
CDR3aa: CASSRIGTTEKLFF
j_gene: TRBJ1-4
v_gene: TRBV6-5
d_gene: -
abundance: -